The T cell receptor (beta chain) under discussion was sequenced for a study of shared clonotypes between healthy human individuals. The protocol was immunoSEQ multiplex PCR, while the TCRdb copy is restricted to in-frame clones and leaves out a portion. Of more than 2 million clones in the sample, 85% to 95% were seen once. The CDR3 has 14 residues. With V trimmed by 3 bases and J by 8 bases, 5 bases remained unmatched. Germline CDR1 and CDR2: SGDLS and YYNGEE. Naive CD8 cells comprised CD45RO-negative, CCR7-positively selected cells, excluding terminally differentiated effector memory CD45RA+ cells.

Material for sequencing was naive CD8+ T cells from PBMCs. This TCR was recovered from a man aged 18 to 35 in good health. Some clones in this sample may be carry-over from other donors' samples. The chain links TRBV9 to TRBJ1-2, with 12 bases aligning to TRBD1. This CDR3 is CASSAGTGGLGYTF. CDR3 in DNA: TGTGCCAGCAGCGCCGGGACAGGGGGCCTGGGCTACACCTTC. The whole variable domain, remainder taken from reference TRBV9 and TRBJ1-2, is DSGVTQTPKHLITATGQRVTLRCSPRSGDLSVYWYQQSLDQGLQFLIQYYNGEERAKGNILERFSAQQFPDLHSELNLSSLELGDSALYFCASSAGTGGLGYTFGSGTRLTVV.